This T cell receptor (beta chain) originates from a study of brain metastases from non-small cell lung cancer. Assay: immunoSEQ multiplex PCR; the TCRdb copy retains only in-frame clones and omits some. The sample contains around 4,500 clones, roughly 88% of which appear only once. The V end lost 0 bases, the J end lost 6 bases, and 14 bases lay between the germline ends. Germline V CDR1 and CDR2: SGDLS, YYNGEE. The CDR3 runs to 15 residues. This clone was detected only once. The sequence was obtained from a donor aged 40 or older with non-small cell lung cancer. The sample comprised primary lung tumor tissue. This chain connects TRBV9 to TRBJ2-3; a possible D gene is TRBD2 (6 bases). CDR3 sequence: CASSVDPGAADTQYF. The DNA of the CDR3 is TGTGCCAGCAGCGTAGATCCGGGAGCGGCGGATACGCAGTATTTT.